This record concerns one T cell receptor beta chain sequence. The antigen it recognizes is unknown. Base qualities are not recorded, but no much larger clone differs from it by a single base. The data derive from a study of T cell changes during pregnancy in multiple sclerosis (dated by TCRdb to the late 2010s). With regard to the full study: The study looked at changes in the T cell repertoire across pregnancy in women with multiple sclerosis.

Library generation was performed with the immunoSEQ multiplex PCR assay. Entries here come from immuneACCESS through TCRdb and include only in-frame sequences with V and J called. Some clones fail to appear in such tables; in the studies checked, an unresolved V gene covers under half of the shortfall, and the cause of the remainder is unknown. The sample has just over 30,000 clones on record, around nine tenths of them singletons. The ten largest clones represent 6% to 7.5% of the sample. Compared with germline, V lacks 7 bases and J lacks 3 bases; bases without a gene match: 6. From cysteine to phenylalanine, the CDR3 is 14 amino acids long. Only the CDR3 portion is preserved as DNA: 42 bases, with reading frame beginning at the first base. CDR1 and CDR2 are read off the germline V gene (reference sequence) as LNHNV and YYDKDF.

The receptor was derived from a female donor with multiple sclerosis, enrolled in a pregnancy study. The V and J segments used are TRBV15 and TRBJ2-7, with 10 central nucleotides matching TRBD2. This specimen consisted of CD8+ T cells from peripheral blood mononuclear cells, obtained in the second trimester of pregnancy. The sequenced DNA is TGTGCCACCACCGCGGGACTAGCGAACTACGAGCAGTACTTC. Translated, it reads CATTAGLANYEQYF.